This T cell receptor beta chain appears in the sequencing data of a study of beta chain features in type 1 diabetes. Expressed TCRB transcripts were sequenced because the isolated RNA had all been reverse transcribed beforehand. Profiling relied on immunoSEQ multiplex PCR, and the TCRdb table lists in-frame clones only, not all of them. The top ten hold 0.023% of the sample, which has 810,000 or so clones, under 20% seen once. CDR3 length: 15 amino acids. Germline assignment: CDR1 SGHRS and CDR2 YFSETQ. The V gene end was trimmed by 4 bases and the J gene end by 4 bases; junction bases not matched to a gene: 9.

Sequenced: naive CD4+ T cells from blood. The TCR sequence derives from a woman aged 18 to 35 in good health. The rearrangement uses TRBV5-1 and TRBJ1-1; 8 bases agree with TRBD1. The DNA for the CDR3 is TGCGCCAGCAGCCTCGAGGACAGGGAGGGCACTGAAGCTTTCTTT. Its translation: CASSLEDREGTEAFF.